This T cell receptor beta chain was sequenced for a study of blood T cell repertoires in COVID-19. For the study at large: Samples representing acute and convalescent COVID-19 were sourced from the United States, Italy and Spain. T cells, B-cell-depleted T cells, or PBMCs supplied cDNA or gDNA.

CDR1 SGHAT and CDR2 FQNNGV come from the germline V gene. This CDR3 is 14 amino acids long. With 1 base clipped from V and 15 bases from J, the junction kept 9 bases outside the gene matches. Per the study methods: It was from reference gene primer amplification that nucleated cell counts were estimated. Profiled with immunoSEQ multiplex PCR; TCRdb holds only in-frame clones, not every one. The DNA was the basis for D and trimming; V, J and clone size are from that table. This table has 97,000 or so clones, about 81% appearing once. The V gene is TRBV11-2, the J gene TRBJ2-1; 10 bases fit TRBD2. Input material: peripheral blood. This clonotype was obtained from a man between 60 and 75 years old with acute or convalescent COVID-19. CDR3 in DNA: TGTGCCAGCAGCTTAGGGACTAGCGGACAAATTCGGTTCTTC. This sequence encodes CASSLGTSGQIRFF.